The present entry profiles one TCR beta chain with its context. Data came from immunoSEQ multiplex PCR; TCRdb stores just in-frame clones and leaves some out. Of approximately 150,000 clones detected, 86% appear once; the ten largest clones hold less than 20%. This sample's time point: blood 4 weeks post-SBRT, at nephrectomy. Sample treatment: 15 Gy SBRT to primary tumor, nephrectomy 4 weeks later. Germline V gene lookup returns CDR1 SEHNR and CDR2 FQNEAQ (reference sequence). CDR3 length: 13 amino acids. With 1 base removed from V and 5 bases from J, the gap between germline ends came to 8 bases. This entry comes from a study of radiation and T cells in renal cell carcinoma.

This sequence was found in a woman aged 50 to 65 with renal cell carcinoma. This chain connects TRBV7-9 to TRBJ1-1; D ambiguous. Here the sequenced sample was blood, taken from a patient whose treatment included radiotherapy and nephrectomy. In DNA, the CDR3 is TGTGCCAGCAGCTTAGAAGTGCGGACTGAAGCTTTCTTT. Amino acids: CASSLEVRTEAFF.